The clone carrying this T cell receptor (beta chain) appeared a few times. Its specificity is not known. The germline V gene has CDR1 KGHDR and CDR2 SFDVKD. This CDR3 is built from 14 residues. V gave up 4 bases and J gave up 4 bases, with 12 bases separating them. The source of the sample is a study of CD8+CD57+ T cells in acquired aplastic anemia. General study findings and limits: Controls and patients did not differ significantly in CD8+ Simpson's diversity.

Genomic DNA, serving as template, underwent TCR beta VDJ and CDR3 profiling. Each CDR3 protein gets one entry after TCRdb re-called the reads with MiXCR. The sample gives hundreds of thousands of distinct CDR3 sequences, about 56% of which show up once; 7% to 9% is in the top ten. The clonotype comes from a human donor with severe aplastic anemia or a healthy control (not recorded which). The chain recombines TRBV24-1 with TRBJ1-1; tentative D call: TRBD1 (5 bases). Sequenced material: sorted CD4+, CD8+, or CD8+CD57+ T cells (not recorded which) from PBMCs. The CDR3 DNA is TGTGCCACCAGTGAGAGGGGTGGGGGCACTGAAGCTTTCTTT. Amino acid sequence: CATSERGGGTEAFF.